The next 29 T cell receptor beta chains were all read from a single sample in a study of OX40 agonist ivuxolimab in advanced cancers. Sequencing was performed with immunoSEQ multiplex PCR; in TCRdb, only in-frame clones are kept and a portion is missing. The profile shows about 64,000 clones, approximately 80% of them singletons. Here the sequenced sample was CD4+ or CD8+ T cells sorted from blood, taken in a trial of the OX40 agonist ivuxolimab. The receptors shown here come from an adult with an advanced solid tumor such as melanoma, head and neck, liver or kidney cancer.

V usage is TRBV15 and J usage is TRBJ1-3; possible D gene TRBD1, 6 bases. V lost 0 bases and J 0 bases, leaving 15 bases between the germline ends. Germline V CDR1 and CDR2: LNHNV, YYDKDF (reference sequence). The CDR3 sequence is 18 residues long. CDR3 nucleotide sequence: TGTGCCACCAGCAGAGATAGGGGGGCCGTGAACTCTGGAAACACCATATATTTT. It is translated as CATSRDRGAVNSGNTIYF.

The chain joins TRBV19 to TRBJ2-7; either TRBD1 or TRBD2 may supply D (5 bases each). Germline V gene data show CDR1 as LNHDA and CDR2 as SQIVND (reference sequence). The CDR3 has 12 residues. CDR3 coding DNA: TGTGACCCCCGGGACGGGACCTACGAGCAGTACTTC. This encodes CDPRDGTYEQYF.

V is TRBV19 and J is TRBJ1-2; no reliable D call. Trimming removed 5 bases at V and 2 bases at J, with 15 bases between. This CDR3 has 15 amino acids. Germline assignment: CDR1 LNHDA and CDR2 SQIVND (reference sequence). CDR3 protein: CASSSGFYLNYGYTF. The CDR3, as DNA: TGTGCCAGTAGTTCGGGGTTTTACCTCAACTATGGCTACACCTTC.

The chain has TRBV5-4 and TRBJ2-7; no clear D gene. The V and J ends lost 3 bases and 0 bases respectively, with 4 bases between them. The CDR3 is 12 amino acids. CDR1 is SGHNT, CDR2 YYREEE, per germline (reference sequence). This CDR3 reads CASSSSSYEQYF. As DNA, the CDR3 is TGTGCCAGCAGCTCCAGCTCCTACGAGCAGTACTTC.

This rearrangement joins TRBV29-1 to TRBJ1-5; D is undetermined. This CDR3 has 13 residues. Germline loops: CDR1 SQVTM, CDR2 ANQGSEA. The V end was cut by 1 base, the J end by 3 bases, with 7 bases between. The CDR3 DNA reads TGCAGCGTTGAAGGGGGAGTCAATCAGCCCCAGCATTTT. Translated: CSVEGGVNQPQHF.

In regard to this clone: This clone may be a read error of a much larger clone one base away. The chain carries TRBV19 and TRBJ2-2; perhaps TRBD2 as D (5 bases). From germline, CDR1 is LNHDA and CDR2 SQIVND (reference sequence). This CDR3 region has 16 residues. Trimming stripped 8 bases from V and 0 bases from J, with 16 bases between. DNA of the CDR3: TGTGCCAGTTCAGACCCCAGCGGCCCGAACACCGGGGAGCTGTTTTTT. Encoded protein: CASSDPSGPNTGELFF.

This clone was seen only once. The chain combines TRBV27 with TRBJ2-7, with D possibly TRBD1 on 5 matching bases. Germline values: CDR1 MNHEY, CDR2 SMNVEV (reference sequence). V was clipped by 0 bases and J by 6 bases, with 9 bases between them. The CDR3 consists of 13 residues. In DNA form, the CDR3 reads TGTGCCAGCAGTTTATCTGTAGGGGTCGAGCAGTACTTC. It translates to CASSLSVGVEQYF.

The gene calls are TRBV9 and TRBJ2-5, with 9 bases fitting TRBD2. The trim removed 0 bases at V and 4 bases at J, leaving 7 bases unmatched. Germline CDR1 is SGDLS and CDR2 is YYNGEE. The CDR3 consists of 16 residues. CDR3 DNA sequence: TGTGCCAGCAGCGTAGGGTCGACTAGCGGACGAGAGACCCAGTACTTC. This gives the protein CASSVGSTSGRETQYF.

The chain is built from TRBV6-5 and TRBJ1-1, with 8 bases aligning to TRBD1. Germline CDR1 reads MNHEY; CDR2 reads SVGAGI. The CDR3 spans 16 residues. With V trimmed by 2 bases and J by 1 base, 6 bases remained unmatched. The CDR3: CASSYDQGAWNTEAFF. The CDR3, as DNA: TGTGCCAGCAGTTACGACCAGGGGGCCTGGAACACTGAAGCTTTCTTT.

The V call is TRBV10-3, the J call TRBJ2-5, with TRBD2 matching 15 bases. The CDR3 spans 17 residues. The germline V gene has CDR1 ENHRY and CDR2 SYGVKD. With V trimmed by 4 bases and J by 5 bases, 8 bases remained unmatched. CDR3 region: CAISGTSGGARSETQYF. CDR3 bases: TGTGCCATCAGTGGGACTAGCGGGGGGGCAAGGTCGGAGACCCAGTACTTC.

The chain has TRBV7-2 and TRBJ1-1; D is perhaps TRBD1 (5 bases). Trimming removed 5 bases at V and 5 bases at J, with 12 bases between. In germline, CDR1 is SGHTA, CDR2 FQGNSA. CDR3 length equals 13 residues. CDR3 protein: CASSQGLRTEAFF. In nucleotides, the CDR3 is TGTGCCAGCAGCCAGGGACTCCGGACTGAAGCTTTCTTT.

This chain joins TRBV4-2 and TRBJ2-3, with 9 bases aligning to TRBD2. CDR1 is LGHNA, CDR2 YNFKEQ, per germline. J gave up 2 bases and V 4 bases, and 10 bases lay outside the gene matches. This CDR3 spans 17 amino acids. CDR3 residues: CASSLTWAGGFTDTQYF. In nucleotides, the CDR3 is TGTGCCAGCAGCCTAACCTGGGCGGGGGGGTTCACAGATACGCAGTATTTT.

The rearrangement links TRBV11-2 to TRBJ2-2, with 7 bases that match TRBD2. The junction had 7 bases not matched to a gene; V was cut back by 6 bases and J by 6 bases. CDR1 is SGHAT and CDR2 is FQNNGV in the germline V gene. The length of the CDR3 is 14 residues. Written as DNA, the CDR3 is TGTGCCAGCAGACCAACTAGCGCGCCCGGGGAGCTGTTTTTT. It specifies CASRPTSAPGELFF. Full variable domain (rest looked up from reference TRBV11-2 and TRBJ2-2): EAGVAQSPRYKIIEKRQSVAFWCNPISGHATLYWYQQILGQGPKLLIQFQNNGVVDDSQLPKDRFSAERLKGVDSTLKIQPAKLEDSAVYLCASRPTSAPGELFFGEGSRLTVL.

Remarks on this clone: The junction shows a germline mismatch at one end, possibly a read error. V and J are TRBV7-9 and TRBJ2-5, with D perhaps TRBD2 (6 bases). Per germline, CDR1 SEHNR and CDR2 FQNEAQ (reference sequence). This CDR3 spans 17 amino acids. For the CDR3, the DNA is TGTGCCAGCAGCCTAGCTTGGGCTAGCGAGTTTCAAGAGACCCAGTACTTC. Its translation: CASSLAWASEFQETQYF.

Only one count was recorded for this clone. The rearrangement uses TRBV9 and TRBJ2-5; a possible D gene is TRBD2 (6 bases). The CDR3 contains 13 residues. Germline V gives CDR1 SGDLS, CDR2 YYNGEE. The V end was cut by 2 bases, the J end by 7 bases, with 12 bases between. The CDR3 DNA reads as TGTGCCAGCAGCGTGGGAGGTGGGAGGACCCAGTACTTC. This encodes CASSVGGGRTQYF.

The chain recombines TRBV6-5 with TRBJ2-1; D is uncertain. Germline CDR1 and CDR2: MNHEY and SVGAGI. This CDR3 comprises 13 residues. Trimming took off 0 bases at V and 7 bases at J, with 7 bases between the two ends. The chain's CDR3 is CASSYSVRNEQFF. The CDR3 DNA is TGTGCCAGCAGTTACTCGGTCCGAAATGAGCAGTTCTTC.

The CDR3 DNA reads as TGCGCCAGCAGCCAAAACAGGGGGGCTGAAGCTTTCTTT. Its protein product is CASSQNRGAEAFF. The chain has TRBV4-1 and TRBJ1-1, with 8 bases identical to TRBD1. V lost 2 bases, J lost 6 bases, and 2 bases stayed unmatched. The CDR3 is 13 amino acids. Germline CDR1 reads MGHRA; CDR2 reads YSYEKL.

The chain combines TRBV7-8 with TRBJ2-6, with D possibly matching TRBD2 (6 bases). The CDR3 spans 19 residues. Trimming shortened V by 2 bases and J by 0 bases, and 17 bases separated the two germline ends. Germline loops: CDR1 SGHVS, CDR2 FQNEAQ. CDR3 residues: CASSLYGRERRSGANVLTF. CDR3 DNA: TGTGCCAGCAGCTTATACGGACGGGAGCGACGCTCTGGGGCCAACGTCCTGACTTTC. Supplemented by reference TRBV7-8 and TRBJ2-6, the full variable domain reads GAGVSQSPRYKVAKRGQDVALRCDPISGHVSLFWYQQALGQGPEFLTYFQNEAQLDKSGLPSDRFFAERPEGSVSTLKIQRTQQEDSAVYLCASSLYGRERRSGANVLTFGAGSRLTVL.

The genes are TRBV5-1 and TRBJ2-7, with D possibly being TRBD2 (5 bases). The germline gives CDR1 SGHRS, CDR2 YFSETQ. There are 13 residues in the CDR3. The V gene lost 4 bases and the J gene lost 6 bases, with 14 bases spanning the gap. The CDR3 loop reads CASSGSGPGEQYF. CDR3 in DNA: TGCGCCAGCAGCGGCAGCGGCCCCGGCGAGCAGTACTTC.

This chain links TRBV25-1 with TRBJ2-4; a weak D match, TRBD1 (6 bases). The CDR3 sequence is 12 residues long. The V end was cut by 4 bases, the J end by 12 bases, with 13 bases between. Germline V gene data show CDR1 as MGHDK and CDR2 as SYGVNS. The CDR3 reads CASSADSPNQYF. Written as DNA, the CDR3 is TGTGCCAGCAGTGCGGACAGCCCAAATCAGTACTTC.

This clone is a singleton in its sample. The chain recombines TRBV6-5 with TRBJ2-3; 7 nucleotides agree with TRBD2. The CDR3 length is 16 residues. V was pared by 2 bases and J by 0 bases, with 5 bases of the junction left unmatched. Per the germline V gene, CDR1 is MNHEY and CDR2 is SVGAGI. The chain's CDR3 is CASSYGAGESTDTQYF. DNA for the CDR3: TGTGCCAGCAGTTACGGTGCGGGAGAAAGCACAGATACGCAGTATTTT.

The chain is built from TRBV7-3 and TRBJ2-3; 9 bases fit TRBD1. Germline CDR1 and CDR2: SGHTA and FQGTGA. Trimming took 5 bases from V and 5 from J; bases not matched to a gene: 5. This CDR3 has 14 residues. DNA of the CDR3: TGTGCCAGCAGCCCAGGACAGGGGATAGATACGCAGTATTTT. Encoded protein: CASSPGQGIDTQYF.

The V gene is TRBV7-3, the J gene TRBJ2-1; TRBD1 agrees at 11 bases. With 2 bases clipped from V and 5 bases from J, the junction kept 2 bases outside the gene matches. Germline loops: CDR1 SGHTA, CDR2 FQGTGA. The CDR3 loop spans 15 amino acids. The CDR3 region has the DNA TGTGCCAGCAGCTTAGTGGGACAGGGGGACAATGAGCAGTTCTTC. It encodes CASSLVGQGDNEQFF.

V gene TRBV18 combines with J gene TRBJ1-3; no clear D gene. Trimming took 3 bases from V and 2 from J, leaving 11 bases between them. CDR1 KGHSH and CDR2 LQKENI come from the germline V gene. The CDR3 runs 15 residues. CDR3 coding DNA: TGTGCCAGCTCACCCGTAAAACAGCCTGGAAACACCATATATTTT. This gives the protein CASSPVKQPGNTIYF.

This chain joins TRBV10-3 and TRBJ1-1, with D possibly being TRBD1 (6 bases). The germline V and J ends were trimmed by 4 bases and 5 bases, with 14 bases remaining between them. Germline CDR1 and CDR2: ENHRY and SYGVKD. The CDR3 runs to 14 residues. CDR3 in amino acids: CAISGVGGETEAFF. In nucleotides, the CDR3 is TGTGCCATCAGTGGGGTGGGGGGCGAAACTGAAGCTTTCTTT.

The CDR3 DNA reads as TGTGCCAGTACTCCGGGCGGCTCAACCCGTGGCTACACCTTC. Residues: CASTPGGSTRGYTF. V gene TRBV19 combines with J gene TRBJ1-2; no clear D gene. V gave up 7 bases and J gave up 7 bases, with 19 bases separating them. The CDR3 totals 14 residues. CDR1 and CDR2 from the germline V gene are LNHDA and SQIVND (reference sequence).

This clone showed up just once. The chain has TRBV7-6 and TRBJ2-7; 7 nucleotides match TRBD1. The germline CDR1 and CDR2 sequences are SGHVS and FNYEAQ. V trimming: 1 base; J trimming: 4 bases; junction bases outside the gene matches: 4. This CDR3 has 14 residues. The chain's CDR3 is CASSLGRGMYEQYF. For the CDR3, the DNA is TGTGCCAGCAGCTTAGGCAGGGGGATGTACGAGCAGTACTTC.

This clone was found once. The chain couples TRBV19 to TRBJ2-7; 7 bases agree with TRBD2. This CDR3 region has 14 residues. CDR1 and CDR2 (germline): LNHDA, SQIVND (reference sequence). V was clipped by 4 bases and J by 4 bases; unmatched bases: 7. CDR3 residues: CASSNGGREYEQYF. The CDR3 DNA follows: TGTGCCAGTAGTAATGGGGGGAGGGAATACGAGCAGTACTTC. Full variable domain (outside the CDR3, taken from reference TRBV19 and TRBJ2-7): DGGITQSPKYLFRKEGQNVTLSCEQNLNHDAMYWYRQDPGQGLRLIYYSQIVNDFQKGDIAEGYSVSREKKESFPLTVTSAQKNPTAFYLCASSNGGREYEQYFGPGTRLTVT.

The V and J genes are TRBV6-6 and TRBJ1-4; TRBD1 is a possible D gene (6 bases). The germline V gene has CDR1 MNHNY and CDR2 SVGAGI (reference sequence). Trimming left V 6 bases short and J 7 bases short, with 9 bases between. CDR3 length: 12 residues. Written as DNA, the CDR3 is TGTGCCAGCAGGGGCAGGGGTGAAAAACTGTTTTTT. Translation gives CASRGRGEKLFF.